These 2 T cell receptor beta chains were sequenced from one sample in a study of T cells in Graves' hyperthyroidism and ophthalmopathy. Researchers amplified the TCR beta CDR3 regions from RNA transcripts. TCR CDR3 underwent first-round RT-PCR with the HTBI primer set. A single record per CDR3 protein comes from TCRdb applying MiXCR to the multiplex PCR reads. The repertoire includes hundreds of thousands of distinct CDR3 sequences, roughly 14% of them detected once, and about 4% sits in the top ten. The sample comprised blood. Receptor source: a woman aged 40 to 50 with Graves' ophthalmopathy.

In this sample, this clonotype turned up many times. This chain links TRBV12-3 or TRBV12-4 with TRBJ2-5; D possibly corresponds to TRBD1 (5 bases). Between the trimmed V and J ends, which lost 3 bases and 6 bases, there was a span of 11 bases. The CDR3 extends over 13 amino acids. The CDR3 sequence: CASSLVAGKTQYF. In DNA form, the CDR3 reads TGTGCCAGCAGTTTGGTGGCAGGGAAGACCCAGTACTTC.

The chain couples TRBV6-2 or TRBV6-3 to TRBJ1-2, with D possibly matching TRBD1 (5 bases). V dropped 6 bases and J dropped 3 bases, with 23 bases sitting between them. Per the germline V gene, CDR1 is MNHEY and CDR2 is SVGEGT. This CDR3 comprises 17 residues. CDR3 sequence reads: CASRYLLTGARDYGYTF. CDR3 sequence (DNA): TGTGCCAGCAGATATCTCCTCACCGGGGCCAGGGACTATGGCTACACCTTC.